This is a list of T cell receptor beta chains from one sample in a study of blood T cell repertoires in COVID-19. Here immunoSEQ multiplex PCR was the method, and the copy in TCRdb shows in-frame clones only, minus some. The sample holds a few hundred thousand clones, roughly 90% seen once. Material: peripheral blood. These TCRs come from a woman aged 25 to 45 with COVID-19, enrolled during active disease. The CDR3 runs from the conserved cysteine through the conserved F or W. D genes are given only for firm matches. Only part of the rows carry a size: once, few, many, or a class if the clone is expanded.

j_call d_call v_call clone_size cdr3_nt cdr3_aa
TRBJ2-7 TRBD2 TRBV15 . TGTGCCACCAGCACGACTAGCGGGGCCCACGAGCAGTACTTC CATSTTSGAHEQYF
TRBJ2-7 TRBD1 TRBV12-3/TRBV12-4 once TGTGCCAGCAGCAACAGGGGCCACGAGCAGTACTTC CASSNRGHEQYF
TRBJ1-6 TRBD1 TRBV30 . TGTGCCTGGAGTTCTTCGACAGGGGGTTCACCCCTCCACTTT CAWSSSTGGSPLHF
TRBJ1-1 TRBD1 TRBV6-5 . TGTGCCATTTCGGAAAGACAGGGATTGAACACTGAAGCTTTCTTT CAISERQGLNTEAFF
TRBJ1-3 TRBD1 TRBV5-1 . TGCGCCAGCAGCTACAGGGGGCTTTCTGGAAACACCATATATTTT CASSYRGLSGNTIYF
TRBJ2-2 TRBD1 TRBV5-8 once TGTGCCAGCAGCCTGGACAGGGGATCGATCGGGGAGCTGTTTTTT CASSLDRGSIGELFF
TRBJ2-7 TRBD1 TRBV5-1 . TGCGCCAGCAGCGGAACTACCGGGACAGTCTCCTACGAGCAGTACTTC CASSGTTGTVSYEQYF
TRBJ2-5 . TRBV7-2 . TGTGCCAGCAGCATTACGGGACTCCGATACCAAGAGACCCAGTACTTC CASSITGLRYQETQYF
TRBJ1-1 . TRBV7-9 few TGTGCCAGCAGCTTAGGCGGGAGCACTGAAGCTTTCTTT CASSLGGSTEAFF
TRBJ1-2 . TRBV3-1/TRBV3-2 once TGTGCCAGCAGCCAAGTGGAGGGTGGCTACACCTTC CASSQVEGGYTF
TRBJ1-5 TRBD1 TRBV6-5 . TGTGCCAGCAGCGCTTGGCAGGGGGACAATCAGCCCCAGCATTTT CASSAWQGDNQPQHF
TRBJ1-5 . TRBV21-1 . TGTGCCAACCCCAGGGGGAGCAATCAGCCCCAGCATTTT CANPRGSNQPQHF
TRBJ1-2 . TRBV7-8 . TGTGCCAGCAGCTCCTCGACATTTTCTGCCTACACCTTC CASSSSTFSAYTF
TRBJ1-6 . TRBV6-1 . TGTGCCAGCAGTGAAATGGTCGGGGATAATTCACCCCTCCACTTT CASSEMVGDNSPLHF
TRBJ2-7 . TRBV27 . TGTGCCAGCAGTTTATCCACAGGGTCAGGCGAGCAGTACTTC CASSLSTGSGEQYF
TRBJ1-2 . TRBV6-4 . TGTGCCAAAAGAGGAGGGGACCCCTATGCCTACACCTTC CAKRGGDPYAYTF
TRBJ2-1 TRBD2 TRBV28 once TGTGCCAGCAGTCTACTAGCGGGGGGGCCCGCTGAGCAGTTCTTC CASSLLAGGPAEQFF
TRBJ2-1 TRBD2 TRBV5-6 once TGTGCCAGCAGCTTTAGCGGGGTTGTTATTCAGTTCTTC CASSFSGVVIQFF
TRBJ2-5 TRBD2 TRBV4-2 . TGTGCCAGCAGCCAAGCGGCTGCGGGAGATAAAGAGACCCAGTACTTC CASSQAAAGDKETQYF
TRBJ2-7 . TRBV5-4 . TGTGCCAGCAGCTCGCGGCTGGACAGTGACACCACCTACGAGCAGTACTTC CASSSRLDSDTTYEQYF
TRBJ2-1 . TRBV7-6 . TGTGCCAGCAGCTTGAGTGGCACAGGGCAAGGCAATGAGCAGTTCTTC CASSLSGTGQGNEQFF
TRBJ2-1 TRBD1 TRBV27 . TGTGCCAGCAGCTACCGCCTTGTTCGACAGGGGGCAGATGAGCAGTTCTTC CASSYRLVRQGADEQFF
TRBJ1-2 TRBD1 TRBV6-5 . TGTGCCAGCATCACCGACAGGGTCGCTAACTATGGCTACACCTTC CASITDRVANYGYTF
TRBJ2-7 TRBD1 TRBV3-1/TRBV3-2 . TGTGCCAGCAGCCAAGAATCCAGGGGGCTAAGGTTGTACGAGCAGTACTTC CASSQESRGLRLYEQYF
TRBJ1-5 . TRBV6-5 . TGTGCCAGCAGTTACTCGGCAGGTAGCAATCAGCCCCAGCATTTT CASSYSAGSNQPQHF
TRBJ2-2 . TRBV28 . TGTGCCAGCAGTTTCGGGGGAATTAAAACCGGGGAGCTGTTTTTT CASSFGGIKTGELFF
TRBJ2-7 . TRBV12-3/TRBV12-4 . TGTGCCAGCAGTTTAGTAGGGGCCCCGTACTTC CASSLVGAPYF
TRBJ1-2 . TRBV7-9 . TGTGCCAGCACTAGGTGGGCAGCCAAAAGCTATGGCTACACCTTC CASTRWAAKSYGYTF
TRBJ1-4 . TRBV19 . TGTGCCAGTAATCAGGGAGGAATAAATGAAAAACTGTTTTTT CASNQGGINEKLFF
TRBJ1-1 . TRBV14 . TGTGCCAGCCGAGCACGGGGGACGAACACTGAAGCTTTCTTT CASRARGTNTEAFF
TRBJ1-1 . TRBV6-5 . TGTGCCAGTTATTATAACACTGAAGCTTTCTTT CASYYNTEAFF
TRBJ2-4 . TRBV21-1 . TGTGCCAGCAGCAAGTTCCACTACCCCCAAAACATTCAGTACTTC CASSKFHYPQNIQYF
TRBJ1-4 TRBD1 TRBV6-5 . TGTGCCAGCAGCTCGACAGGGGGCTGGGGTGAAAAACTGTTTTTT CASSSTGGWGEKLFF
TRBJ1-3 TRBD1 TRBV19 . TGTGCCATCTCCCAACAGGGGGCTGGAAACACCATATATTTT CAISQQGAGNTIYF
TRBJ1-2 . TRBV9 . TGTGCCAGCAGAGGTAGGGGGATCTATGGCTACACCTTC CASRGRGIYGYTF
TRBJ1-2 . TRBV12-3/TRBV12-4 . TGTGCCAGCAGTTCAGGGATTCGGGCCTACTTC CASSSGIRAYF
TRBJ2-2 . TRBV2 . TGTGCCAGCACCCCGAGGGGGGGGAACACCGGGGAGCTGTTTTTT CASTPRGGNTGELFF
TRBJ1-6 TRBD1 TRBV7-2 once TGTGCCAGCAGCTTAGCAGACAGGGGCATCTCACCCCTCCACTTT CASSLADRGISPLHF
TRBJ2-6 . TRBV27 . TGTGCCAGCAGTTTGGGGCAATCTGGGGCCAACGTCCTGACTTTC CASSLGQSGANVLTF
TRBJ2-3 TRBD2 TRBV2 . TGTGCCAGCAGACGGACTAGCGGGGGGGCGGATACGCAGTATTTT CASRRTSGGADTQYF
TRBJ2-7 . TRBV19 . TGTGCCAGCTCCTTCGGGGACTACGAGCAGTACTTC CASSFGDYEQYF
TRBJ1-6 TRBD1 TRBV7-9 . TGTGCCAGCAGCTTAGGGACAGGGGCGGATAATTCACCCCTCCACTTT CASSLGTGADNSPLHF
TRBJ2-1 TRBD2 TRBV3-1/TRBV3-2 . TGTGCCAGCAGCCAGTCTAGCGGGGGGCTTTACAATGAGCAGTTCTTC CASSQSSGGLYNEQFF
TRBJ2-2 TRBD1 TRBV10-1 few TGCGCCAGCCTGACAGGGGGCAAAAGGACCGGGGAGCTGTTTTTT CASLTGGKRTGELFF
TRBJ1-4 . TRBV18 . TGTGCCAGCTCACCACAGGGAGAGCGAGAAAAACTGTTTTTT CASSPQGEREKLFF
TRBJ2-2 . TRBV6-1 once TGTGCCAGCAGTGAATTGAGAGGTGCGAACACCGGGGAGCTGTTTTTT CASSELRGANTGELFF
TRBJ2-1 TRBD2 TRBV15 . TGTGCCACCAGCGGGGGGGACTCTCCCAATGAGCAGTTCTTC CATSGGDSPNEQFF
TRBJ2-5 TRBD1 TRBV7-2 . TGTGCCAGCAGCCACCGACAGGGTCAGAAGACCCAGTACTTC CASSHRQGQKTQYF
TRBJ2-1 TRBD2 TRBV5-6 . TGTGCCAGCAGCTTGGTCCTAGCGGGGGGGCCCCCCTACAATGAGCAGTTCTTC CASSLVLAGGPPYNEQFF
TRBJ1-2 TRBD1 TRBV7-9 . TGTGCCAGCAGCTTAGGCCTGACAGGGCGCAGCTATGGCTACACCTTC CASSLGLTGRSYGYTF
TRBJ2-1 TRBD2 TRBV27 . TGTGTCAGCAGTTTCGTACTAGCGGCGGCGCAGTTCTTC CVSSFVLAAAQFF
TRBJ2-3 . TRBV5-6 . TGTGCCAGCAGCTTGAATCAGGGCACAGATACGCAGTATTTT CASSLNQGTDTQYF
TRBJ2-2 TRBD1 TRBV4-1 . TGCGCCAGCAGGCCGAGGACAGGGCAGGACACCGGGGAGCTGTTTTTT CASRPRTGQDTGELFF
TRBJ1-1 . TRBV5-1 few TGCGCCAGCAGCTGGACACAGAACACTGAAGCTTTCTTT CASSWTQNTEAFF
TRBJ2-7 . TRBV30 . TGTGCCTGGAGTGCAACTTTTGTCGAGCAGTACTTC CAWSATFVEQYF
TRBJ2-3 TRBD2 TRBV6-5 . TGTGCCAGCAGTTACTCACCGGGGGGGAGCACAGATACGCAGTATTTT CASSYSPGGSTDTQYF
TRBJ1-4 TRBD1 TRBV14 . TGTGCCAGCAGCCCGGGACAGCCTAATGAAAAACTGTTTTTT CASSPGQPNEKLFF
TRBJ1-5 . TRBV7-8 . TGTGCCAGCAGCTTTCACGGTCAGCCCCAGCATTTT CASSFHGQPQHF
TRBJ2-1 TRBD2 TRBV5-1 . TGCGCCAGCAGCTTGGGTGGGACTAGCGAGTATCATGAGCAGTTCTTC CASSLGGTSEYHEQFF